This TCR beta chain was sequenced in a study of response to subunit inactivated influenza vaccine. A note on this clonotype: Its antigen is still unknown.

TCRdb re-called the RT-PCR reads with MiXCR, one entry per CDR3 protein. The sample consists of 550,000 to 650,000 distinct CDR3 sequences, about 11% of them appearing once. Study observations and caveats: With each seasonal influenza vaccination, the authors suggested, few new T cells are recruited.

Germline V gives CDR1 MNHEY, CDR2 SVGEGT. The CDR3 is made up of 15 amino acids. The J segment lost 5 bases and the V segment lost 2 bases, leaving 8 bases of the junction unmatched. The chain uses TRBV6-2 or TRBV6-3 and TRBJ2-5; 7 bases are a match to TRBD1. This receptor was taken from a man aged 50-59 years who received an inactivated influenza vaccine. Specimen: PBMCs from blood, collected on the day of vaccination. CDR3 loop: CASSYRDRVEETQYF. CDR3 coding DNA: TGTGCCAGCAGTTACCGCGACAGGGTAGAGGAGACCCAGTACTTC.